Included here is one T cell receptor beta chain sequence, with context. Its target is unknown. These data are taken from a study of cytomegalovirus exposure and HLA in healthy donors. On the study more broadly: Out of approximately 400 genotyped donors, approximately 84% belonged to the Caucasian-associated ancestry cluster. Findings and caveats of the study: Immune exposure data for these donors was limited to CMV serostatus.

60 Vbeta and 13 Jbeta primers were used in PCR. TCRdb's copy holds only in-frame clones and misses some; the assay was immunoSEQ multiplex PCR. The sample comprises about 59,000 clones, about 69% of which are singletons, and about 6.8% rests with the top ten. Germline lookup yields CDR1 MDHEN and CDR2 SYDVKM. The CDR3 sequence is 11 residues long. V was pared by 7 bases and J by 3 bases, with 7 bases between. Sequencing input: PBMCs. This sequence was found in a man between 25 and 39 years old in good health and CMV-seropositive. The V and J genes are TRBV28 and TRBJ2-7; possibly TRBD1 for D (5 bases). CDR3 sequence reads: CASTTGYEQYF. The CDR3 nucleotides read TGTGCCAGCACTACAGGCTACGAGCAGTACTTC. The entire variable domain, with the rest obtained from reference TRBV28 and TRBJ2-7, is as follows: DVKVTQSSRYLVKRTGEKVFLECVQDMDHENMFWYRQDPGLGLRLIYFSYDVKMKEKGDIPEGYSVSREKKERFSLILESASTNQTSMYLCASTTGYEQYFGPGTRLTVT.